This TCR beta chain was profiled in a study of tumor-infiltrating lymphocytes in primary liver carcinoma. For the study at large: Ages ranged from 30 to 69, with HCC or mixed HCC-cholangiocarcinoma.

General study results and limits: A significantly higher top-250-clone fraction was recorded for tumors than for blood (p = 0.039). Tumor region pairs showed greater overlap than either tumor-adjacent or tumor-blood pairs did.

Without any cell sorting, about 18-30 mg of bulk tissue yielded co-extracted RNA and DNA. TCR beta cDNA was reverse-transcribed from approximately 0.45 ug of total RNA. The reaction used a constant-region primer and ProtoScript II reverse transcriptase. Slightly modified ARM-PCR with three nested multiplex PCR rounds yielded TCR beta libraries. Both of the initial two PCR rounds ran for approximately 10 cycles and employed TRBV1-TRBV30 forward primers alongside a C-beta reverse primer. MiXCR, run by TCRdb on the multiplex PCR reads, gives a single entry per CDR3 protein. The data contain roughly 32,000 distinct CDR3 sequences, roughly 80% of them singletons. The CDR3 covers 20 residues. CDR1 SGHTA and CDR2 FQGTGA come from the germline V gene. The germline V and J ends were trimmed by 1 base and 2 bases, with 24 bases remaining between them. This clonotype has at least ten counts. Its antigen is undetermined.

J is TRBJ2-1 and V is TRBV7-3, with a possible D match to TRBD2 (6 bases). The origin of this receptor is a man in his forties with primary liver carcinoma and hepatitis B virus infection. Sequenced: liver tumor tissue from sampling region 4. As to subset: tumor region T4, right-lateral pole. CDR3 residues: CASSLRAQAFVQRAYNEQFF. As DNA, the CDR3 is TGTGCCAGCAGCTTAAGGGCCCAGGCGTTTGTGCAGCGGGCCTACAATGAGCAGTTCTTC. The variable domain in full, with the rest retrieved from reference TRBV7-3 and TRBJ2-1, is GAGVSQTPSNKVTEKGKYVELRCDPISGHTALYWYRQSLGQGPEFLIYFQGTGAADDSGLPNDRFFAVRPEGSVSTLKIQRTERGDSAVYLCASSLRAQAFVQRAYNEQFFGPGTRLTVL.